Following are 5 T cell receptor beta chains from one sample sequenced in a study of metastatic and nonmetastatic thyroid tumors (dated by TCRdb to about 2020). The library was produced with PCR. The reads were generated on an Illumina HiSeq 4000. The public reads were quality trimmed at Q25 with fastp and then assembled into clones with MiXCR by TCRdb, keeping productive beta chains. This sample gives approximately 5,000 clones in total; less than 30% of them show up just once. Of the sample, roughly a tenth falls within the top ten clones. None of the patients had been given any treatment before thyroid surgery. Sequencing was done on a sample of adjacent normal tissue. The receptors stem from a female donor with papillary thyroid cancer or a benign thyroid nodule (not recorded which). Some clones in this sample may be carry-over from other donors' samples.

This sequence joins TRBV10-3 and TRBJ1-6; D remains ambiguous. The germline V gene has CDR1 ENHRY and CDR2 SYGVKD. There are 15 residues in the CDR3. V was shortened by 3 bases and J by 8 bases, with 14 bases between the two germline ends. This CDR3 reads CAISESSSGYSPLHF. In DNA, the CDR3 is TGTGCCATCAGTGAAAGTAGTTCGGGCTATTCACCCCTCCACTTT.

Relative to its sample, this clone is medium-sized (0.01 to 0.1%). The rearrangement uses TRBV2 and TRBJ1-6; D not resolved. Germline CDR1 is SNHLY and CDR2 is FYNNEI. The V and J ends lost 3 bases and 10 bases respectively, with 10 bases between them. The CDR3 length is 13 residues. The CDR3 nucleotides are TGTGCCAGCAGTGAGATTGCCGGGTCACCCCTCCACTTT. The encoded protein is CASSEIAGSPLHF.

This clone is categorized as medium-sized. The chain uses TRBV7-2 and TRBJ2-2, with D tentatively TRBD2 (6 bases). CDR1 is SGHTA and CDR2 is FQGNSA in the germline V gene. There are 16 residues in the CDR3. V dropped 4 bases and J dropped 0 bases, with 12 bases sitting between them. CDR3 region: CASSSSGLSNTGELFF. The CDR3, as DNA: TGTGCCAGCAGCTCCTCGGGACTCTCGAACACCGGGGAGCTGTTTTTT.

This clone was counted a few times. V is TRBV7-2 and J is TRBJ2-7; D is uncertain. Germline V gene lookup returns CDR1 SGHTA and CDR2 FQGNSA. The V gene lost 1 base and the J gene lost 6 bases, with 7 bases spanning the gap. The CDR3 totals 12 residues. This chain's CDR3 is CASSLGYSEQYF. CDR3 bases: TGTGCCAGCAGCTTAGGATATTCCGAGCAGTACTTC.

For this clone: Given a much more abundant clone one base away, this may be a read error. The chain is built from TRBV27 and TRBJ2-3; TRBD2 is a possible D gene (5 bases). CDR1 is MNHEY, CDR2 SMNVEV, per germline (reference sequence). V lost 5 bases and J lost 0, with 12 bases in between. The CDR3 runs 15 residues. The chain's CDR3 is CASSGGGPSTDTQYF. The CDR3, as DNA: TGTGCCAGCAGTGGAGGCGGACCTAGCACAGATACGCAGTATTTT.